These T cell receptor beta chains were read from a single sample in a study of identical twins. TCRdb reanalysed the 5' RACE reads using MiXCR and keeps one entry per CDR3 protein. This table has 200,000 to 300,000 distinct CDR3 sequences, about 7% appearing once. In addition, the sample was reused for a study of yellow fever vaccine responses in identical twins.

The sequenced sample was memory (CD45RO+) T cells sorted from blood. The receptors were gathered from a woman between 18 and 30 years old in good health. The CDR3 runs from the conserved cysteine through the conserved F or W. The D gene is left open where the match is weak. The size field is filled for only some rows; it gives once, few, many or a size class.

v_gene	j_gene	abundance	d_gene	CDR3aa	CDR3nt
TRBV7-8	TRBJ2-1	few	.	CASSLVGAHNEQFF	TGTGCCAGCAGCTTAGTTGGGGCCCACAATGAGCAGTTCTTC
TRBV4-2	TRBJ1-1	.	.	CASSLAGFNTEAFF	TGTGCCAGCAGCCTAGCAGGGTTTAATACTGAAGCTTTCTTT
TRBV12-3/TRBV12-4	TRBJ1-1	many	TRBD1	CASTGGVNTEAFF	TGTGCCAGCACAGGGGGGGTGAACACTGAAGCTTTCTTT
TRBV7-2	TRBJ2-1	.	.	CASSLETSSYNEQFF	TGTGCCAGCAGCTTAGAAACTAGCAGCTACAATGAGCAGTTCTTC
TRBV20-1	TRBJ2-2	few	.	CSATRTNTGELFF	TGCAGTGCTACCCGGACGAACACCGGGGAGCTGTTTTTT
TRBV12-3/TRBV12-4	TRBJ2-6	few	TRBD1	CASSPGTGALSGANVLTF	TGTGCCAGCAGTCCCGGGACAGGGGCGCTCTCTGGGGCCAACGTCCTGACTTTC
TRBV20-1	TRBJ2-1	few	TRBD2	CSARGGLAGALWQFF	TGCAGTGCTAGAGGCGGACTAGCGGGAGCTTTATGGCAGTTCTTC
TRBV4-1	TRBJ1-4	many	.	CASSQVGLISNEKLFF	TGCGCCAGCAGCCAAGTGGGCCTAATCTCTAATGAAAAACTGTTTTTT
TRBV5-1	TRBJ2-5	many	.	CASSLGVALETQYF	TGCGCCAGCAGCTTGGGGGTAGCATTGGAGACCCAGTACTTC
TRBV28	TRBJ2-5	.	.	CASSSISVKAEETQYF	TGTGCCAGCAGTTCCATATCAGTAAAAGCAGAAGAGACCCAGTACTTC
TRBV10-3	TRBJ2-1	few	TRBD1	CAILGGAYNEQFF	TGTGCCATCTTAGGGGGCGCGTACAATGAGCAGTTCTTC
TRBV14	TRBJ1-1	.	.	CPSSQETGRNTEAFF	TGTCCCAGCAGCCAAGAGACAGGTCGGAACACTGAAGCTTTCTTT
TRBV19	TRBJ1-6	few	.	CASSPDGGGRSPLHF	TGTGCCAGTAGTCCAGATGGGGGTGGGCGGTCACCCCTCCACTTT
TRBV20-1	TRBJ1-6	.	.	CSARDTGGHNSPLHF	TGCAGTGCTAGAGATACAGGAGGTCATAATTCACCCCTCCACTTT
TRBV20-1	TRBJ2-7	few	TRBD2	CSAIPTSGTSYEQYF	TGCAGTGCCATCCCGACTAGCGGAACGTCTTACGAGCAGTACTTC
TRBV11-3	TRBJ2-7	few	.	CASSLNSFSYEQYF	TGTGCCAGCAGCTTAAACAGTTTCTCCTACGAGCAGTACTTC
TRBV6-2/TRBV6-3	TRBJ2-1	few	TRBD2	CASTTSGYYNEQFF	TGTGCCAGCACGACTAGCGGTTATTACAATGAGCAGTTCTTC
TRBV4-2	TRBJ2-5	many	TRBD2	CASSQVSSGREAYVETQYF	TGTGCCAGCAGCCAAGTCAGTAGCGGGCGGGAGGCATATGTGGAGACCCAGTACTTC
TRBV20-1	TRBJ1-5	many	.	CSALVSGSTNQPQHF	TGCAGTGCGCTGGTCTCTGGGAGCACAAATCAGCCCCAGCATTTT
TRBV15	TRBJ2-4	few	TRBD2	CATSSLTGTSAPIQYF	TGTGCCACCAGCAGCCTAACAGGAACTAGCGCACCAATTCAGTACTTC
TRBV4-2	TRBJ1-4	.	.	CASTPEAVLLPGGLYGLFF	TGTGCCAGCACCCCGGAGGCGGTGCTGCTACCGGGGGGGCTATATGGGCTGTTTTTT
TRBV12-3/TRBV12-4	TRBJ2-7	many	.	CASSFHQGSHEQYF	TGTGCCAGCAGTTTCCATCAAGGGTCTCACGAGCAGTACTTC
TRBV7-2	TRBJ2-1	few	TRBD1	CASSNGQAYNEQFF	TGTGCCAGCAGCAACGGACAGGCCTACAATGAGCAGTTCTTC
TRBV4-1	TRBJ2-5	.	.	CASSPSGGVQETQYF	TGCGCCAGCAGCCCGTCAGGGGGGGTCCAAGAGACCCAGTACTTC
TRBV25-1	TRBJ2-7	.	.	CASSGSDSKSSYEQYF	TGTGCCAGCAGTGGATCGGACAGCAAGAGCTCCTACGAGCAGTACTTC
TRBV18	TRBJ2-1	.	.	CASSHSPGTGTSRVNEQFF	TGTGCCAGCTCACACTCTCCCGGGACAGGGACTAGCAGGGTGAATGAGCAGTTCTTC
TRBV20-1	TRBJ2-1	.	TRBD2	CSAHGTSGGYNEQFF	TGCAGTGCTCACGGGACTAGCGGGGGATACAATGAGCAGTTCTTC
TRBV12-3/TRBV12-4	TRBJ2-1	many	TRBD2	CASRGTRLGEQFF	TGTGCCAGCAGAGGGACTAGACTCGGTGAGCAGTTCTTC
TRBV20-1	TRBJ1-2	few	TRBD1	CSALNGQGAGGYTF	TGCAGTGCTCTTAACGGACAGGGGGCGGGTGGCTACACCTTC
TRBV29-1	TRBJ1-1	few	.	CSVESFQGRGNTEAFF	TGCAGCGTTGAATCCTTCCAGGGGAGGGGGAACACTGAAGCTTTCTTT
TRBV7-3	TRBJ2-1	.	.	CASSAHVGGYNEQFF	TGTGCCAGCAGCGCCCATGTTGGAGGATACAATGAGCAGTTCTTC
TRBV5-1	TRBJ2-5	.	.	CASRKVGGPGETQYF	TGCGCCAGCAGGAAAGTTGGCGGACCGGGGGAGACCCAGTACTTC
TRBV28	TRBJ2-1	few	.	CASSSSRYEQFF	TGTGCCAGCAGTTCTTCCCGTTATGAGCAGTTCTTC
TRBV4-1	TRBJ2-1	once	TRBD2	CASSQQTSGRLSFDEQFF	TGCGCCAGCAGCCAGCAAACTAGCGGGAGATTGAGTTTCGATGAGCAGTTCTTC
TRBV9	TRBJ1-5	.	.	CASSSGIGGIGSQPQHF	TGTGCCAGCAGCAGCGGGATAGGGGGTATTGGTAGTCAGCCCCAGCATTTT
TRBV20-1	TRBJ2-3	few	TRBD1	CSARVGQTGADTQYF	TGCAGTGCTAGAGTGGGCCAGACAGGGGCGGATACGCAGTATTTT
TRBV5-1	TRBJ2-2	.	TRBD2	CASSLRGTSGKKGELFF	TGCGCCAGCAGCTTGAGAGGGACTAGCGGGAAAAAAGGGGAGCTGTTTTTT
TRBV6-5	TRBJ1-1	few	.	CASSYSVGNTEAFF	TGTGCCAGCAGTTACTCGGTTGGAAACACTGAAGCTTTCTTT
TRBV11-1	TRBJ2-1	few	.	CASSLRRGSPGNEQFF	TGTGCCAGCAGCTTACGGAGGGGGAGCCCAGGGAATGAGCAGTTCTTC
TRBV7-2	TRBJ2-1	many	.	CASSPRSEREQFF	TGTGCCAGCAGCCCGCGAAGTGAAAGGGAGCAGTTCTTC
TRBV11-2	TRBJ2-1	few	.	CASSSGAVSYNEQFF	TGTGCCAGCAGCTCGGGAGCGGTATCCTACAATGAGCAGTTCTTC
TRBV12-3/TRBV12-4	TRBJ2-7	.	.	CASGSRGRGDEQYF	TGTGCCAGCGGTTCCAGGGGGAGGGGAGACGAGCAGTACTTC
TRBV6-2/TRBV6-3	TRBJ1-5	.	TRBD1	CASSRGTGLKGPQHF	TGTGCCAGCAGCCGGGGGACAGGTCTGAAGGGGCCCCAGCATTTT
TRBV5-1	TRBJ2-1	many	.	CASSLSERRDKQFF	TGCGCCAGCAGCCTTAGCGAAAGACGGGACAAGCAGTTCTTC
TRBV7-9	TRBJ1-4	many	.	CASSLQRQGTNEKLFF	TGTGCCAGCAGCTTACAGCGGCAGGGAACTAATGAAAAACTGTTTTTT
TRBV3-1	TRBJ2-3	many	TRBD2	CASSQDVTSGVTQYF	TGTGCCAGCAGCCAAGATGTGACCAGCGGGGTTACGCAGTATTTT
TRBV7-2	TRBJ2-2	many	TRBD2	CASSLAGLAGAGELFF	TGTGCCAGCAGCTTAGCGGGACTAGCGGGAGCCGGGGAGCTGTTTTTT
TRBV2	TRBJ2-3	.	TRBD2	CAIQTSGVADTQYF	TGTGCCATCCAGACTAGCGGAGTCGCAGATACGCAGTATTTT
TRBV12-3/TRBV12-4	TRBJ2-1	many	.	CASSSGVVSYNEQFF	TGTGCCAGCAGTTCTGGGGTGGTCTCCTACAATGAGCAGTTCTTC
TRBV7-9	TRBJ2-1	.	TRBD2	CASSPPRGGAGEQFF	TGTGCCAGCAGCCCTCCTCGCGGGGGGGCCGGTGAGCAGTTCTTC
TRBV7-8	TRBJ1-1	few	.	CASSFEGASTWGTEAFF	TGTGCCAGCAGCTTTGAGGGAGCGAGTACGTGGGGCACTGAAGCTTTCTTT
TRBV7-9	TRBJ2-7	.	.	CASSPALYEQYF	TGTGCCAGCAGCCCGGCCCTCTACGAGCAGTACTTC
TRBV6-1	TRBJ2-3	few	.	CASDRSTISTDTQYF	TGTGCCAGCGACAGAAGTACTATCTCCACAGATACGCAGTATTTT